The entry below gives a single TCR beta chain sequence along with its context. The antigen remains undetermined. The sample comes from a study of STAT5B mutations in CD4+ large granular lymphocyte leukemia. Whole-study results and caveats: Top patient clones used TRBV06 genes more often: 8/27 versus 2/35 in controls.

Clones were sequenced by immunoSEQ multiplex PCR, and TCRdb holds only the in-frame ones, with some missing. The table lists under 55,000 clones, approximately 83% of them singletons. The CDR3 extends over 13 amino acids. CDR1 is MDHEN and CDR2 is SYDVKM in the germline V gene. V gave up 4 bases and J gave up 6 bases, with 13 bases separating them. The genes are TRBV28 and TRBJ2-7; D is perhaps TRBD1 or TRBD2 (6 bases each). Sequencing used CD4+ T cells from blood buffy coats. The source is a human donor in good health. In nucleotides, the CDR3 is TGTGCCAGCAGTTACGGAAGGGGGGCCGAGCAGTACTTC. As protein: CASSYGRGAEQYF.